What follows are 30 T cell receptor beta chains derived from one specimen sequenced in a study of cytomegalovirus exposure and HLA in healthy donors (dated by TCRdb to about 2017). Receptor amplification or capture employed the immunoSEQ multiplex PCR assay. Drawn from immuneACCESS, this table holds only the in-frame rearrangements with V and J called that TCRdb kept. Clones are partly lost; checked studies trace under half to an unresolved V gene and leave the rest unexplained. The table for this sample lists roughly 200,000 clones; around 81% of them were counted only once. The top ten clonotypes cover under 3.5% of the sample. Sequenced sample: PBMCs. These receptors were taken from a woman between 18 and 29 years old in good health and CMV-seropositive.

V gene TRBV6-1 combines with J gene TRBJ2-5, with TRBD2 as a possible D gene (6 bases). The V gene lost 6 bases and the J gene lost 4 bases, with 12 bases spanning the gap. Germline CDR1 is MNHNS and CDR2 is SASEGT. CDR3 size: 13 residues. The chain's CDR3 is CASRKLARETQYF. CDR3 coding DNA: TGTGCCAGCAGGAAGCTAGCGAGAGAGACCCAGTACTTC.

The chain carries TRBV7-9 and TRBJ2-3; weak D call: TRBD2 (5 bases). CDR3 length: 14 residues. The germline V gene has CDR1 SEHNR and CDR2 FQNEAQ (reference sequence). The ends were cut back, 2 bases at V and 7 bases at J, with 13 bases in the middle. The CDR3 protein is CASSLYRGNHTQYF. DNA for the CDR3: TGTGCCAGCAGCTTATATCGGGGTAATCATACGCAGTATTTT.

The V call is TRBV14, the J call TRBJ2-1; 7 nucleotides line up with TRBD2. CDR1 SGHDN and CDR2 FVKESK come from the germline V gene. The ends lost 6 bases at V and 4 bases at J; junction bases unmatched: 6. The CDR3 consists of 14 residues. Here the CDR3 DNA reads TGTGCCAGCAGGTCCAGCGGGGAGTACAATGAGCAGTTCTTC. Encoded protein: CASRSSGEYNEQFF.

The DNA of the CDR3 is TGTGCCAGCAGCCTAGGAACAGGGGGGGCCTACGAGCAGTACTTC. Translation gives CASSLGTGGAYEQYF. The genes are TRBV2 and TRBJ2-7; D perhaps matches TRBD1 (8 bases). Germline V gene data show CDR1 as SNHLY and CDR2 as FYNNEI. The CDR3 totals 15 residues. V dropped 6 bases and J dropped 2 bases, with 17 bases sitting between them.

The chain has TRBV7-8 and TRBJ1-5; 10 bases agree with TRBD1. Germline V gene data show CDR1 as SGHVS and CDR2 as FQNEAQ. The length of the CDR3 is 15 residues. V shed 4 bases and J 7 bases; nucleotides not matched to a gene: 7. CDR3 DNA sequence: TGTGCCAGCAGCTCCGGGACAGGGGAAAGACAGCCCCAGCATTTT. It translates to CASSSGTGERQPQHF.

This chain connects TRBV10-3 to TRBJ1-2; 8 bases are shared with TRBD1. J lost 4 bases, V lost 6 bases, and 10 bases had no gene match. CDR3 length equals 15 residues. Germline values: CDR1 ENHRY, CDR2 SYGVKD. This CDR3 is CAIRDTGQVLYGYTF. Written as DNA, the CDR3 is TGTGCCATCAGGGATACGGGACAGGTTCTCTATGGCTACACCTTC.

The chain joins TRBV18 to TRBJ1-6; unclear D gene. The germline V gene encodes CDR1 KGHSH and CDR2 LQKENI. V shed 8 bases and J shed 10 bases, with 15 bases lying between them. CDR3 size: 13 residues. The CDR3 DNA sequence: TGTGCCAGCCAAACTAGGGAAACCTCACCCCTCCACTTT. Protein: CASQTRETSPLHF.

The DNA for the CDR3 is TGTGCCAGCAGCCAAAGCGGGGGGGCGGACGAGCAGTACTTC. This sequence encodes CASSQSGGADEQYF. The chain carries TRBV4-2 and TRBJ2-7, with TRBD2 identical over 10 bases. This CDR3 has 14 residues. Losses at the gene ends were 2 bases for V and 5 bases for J; bases not matched to a gene: 3. The germline V gene has CDR1 LGHNA and CDR2 YNFKEQ.

The gene calls are TRBV9 and TRBJ1-4; 7 bases match TRBD1. This CDR3 region has 15 residues. Trimming removed 4 bases from V and 7 bases from J; junction bases left unmatched: 10. Germline CDR1 is SGDLS and CDR2 is YYNGEE. This chain's CDR3 is CASSKTGVLSEKLFF. The CDR3 region has the DNA TGTGCCAGCAGCAAAACAGGGGTCTTATCTGAAAAACTGTTTTTT.

V and J are TRBV4-1 and TRBJ2-6; D is perhaps TRBD1 (6 bases). This CDR3 contains 16 residues. Germline CDR1 is MGHRA and CDR2 is YSYEKL. The V end lost 5 bases, the J end lost 3 bases, and 14 bases lay between the germline ends. The DNA for the CDR3 is TGCGCCAGCAGCTGGAGCAACAGGGTTGGGGCCAACGTCCTGACTTTC. Amino acid sequence: CASSWSNRVGANVLTF.

The genes are TRBV28 and TRBJ2-7, with D perhaps matching TRBD2 (5 bases). The CDR3 extends over 12 amino acids. The V end was cut by 10 bases, the J end by 2 bases, with 12 bases between. Germline CDR1 reads MDHEN; CDR2 reads SYDVKM. CDR3 sequence (DNA): TGTGCCACCCAAATGACTACCTACGAGCAGTACTTC. Protein: CATQMTTYEQYF.

For the CDR3, the DNA is TGTGCCAGCAGCCAAGACTGGGACAGGGTGTTGTCACCCCTCCACTTT. This gives the protein CASSQDWDRVLSPLHF. V gene TRBV7-4 combines with J gene TRBJ1-6; 9 bases are shared with TRBD1. The CDR3 is made up of 16 amino acids. With V trimmed by 5 bases and J by 10 bases, 12 bases remained unmatched. Looked up from germline, CDR1 is SGHVT and CDR2 is SQSDAQ.

The CDR3 loop is CASQTGGTEAFF. CDR3 coding DNA: TGTGCCAGCCAAACAGGGGGCACTGAAGCTTTCTTT. This chain uses TRBV6-6 with TRBJ1-1; 8 bases fit TRBD1. Germline V lookup: CDR1 MNHNY, CDR2 SVGAGI (reference sequence). The CDR3 is made up of 12 amino acids. J was trimmed by 4 bases and V by 8 bases; bases with no gene match: 3.

The gene calls are TRBV5-1 and TRBJ2-2; 9 bases map to TRBD2. Germline V lookup: CDR1 SGHRS, CDR2 YFSETQ. The CDR3 runs 15 residues. V was clipped by 4 bases and J by 0 bases; unmatched bases: 1. The CDR3 spells CASSVAGANTGELFF. The CDR3 DNA is TGCGCCAGCAGCGTAGCGGGGGCGAACACCGGGGAGCTGTTTTTT.

This clone was seen more than once but under ten times. The chain combines TRBV5-1 with TRBJ1-2, with 7 bases matching TRBD1. Germline values: CDR1 SGHRS, CDR2 YFSETQ. The length of the CDR3 is 15 residues. J gave up 4 bases and V 4 bases, and 10 bases lay outside the gene matches. CDR3 sequence reads: CASSPDRRGSYGYTF. CDR3 DNA: TGCGCCAGCAGCCCGGACAGGAGAGGATCCTATGGCTACACCTTC.

V usage is TRBV15 and J usage is TRBJ1-1, with 9 bases fitting TRBD1. Germline-derived CDR1 and CDR2 are LNHNV and YYDKDF (reference sequence). This CDR3 spans 18 amino acids. Trimming took 7 bases from V and 0 from J; bases not matched to a gene: 15. The CDR3 loop is CATTPFGTGRYMNTEAFF. The CDR3 coding sequence is TGTGCCACCACCCCTTTCGGGACAGGGAGGTATATGAACACTGAAGCTTTCTTT.

CDR3 bases: TGTGCCACCCTACGAGACAGGGGGCTTGGCTACACCTTC. The encoded protein is CATLRDRGLGYTF. V is TRBV19 and J is TRBJ1-2, with 10 bases aligning to TRBD1. Germline V lookup: CDR1 LNHDA, CDR2 SQIVND (reference sequence). The CDR3 is 13 residues long. V lost 10 bases to trimming and J lost 7 bases; unmatched junction nucleotides: 9.

The chain is built from TRBV9 and TRBJ2-1; weak D call: TRBD2 (6 bases). The V end lost 4 bases, the J end lost 5 bases, and 16 bases lay between the germline ends. The CDR3 is 15 amino acids. CDR1 and CDR2 from the germline V gene are SGDLS and YYNGEE. The CDR3 DNA is TGTGCCAGCAGCATGGCGGGACGTAAGAACAATGAGCAGTTCTTC. Residues: CASSMAGRKNNEQFF.

The chain recombines TRBV25-1 with TRBJ1-1; D not resolved. The V end lost 8 bases, the J end lost 4 bases, and 5 bases lay between the germline ends. CDR3 length: 10 residues. Germline CDR1 and CDR2: MGHDK and SYGVNS. The CDR3 DNA sequence: TGTGCCAGCGCAGGCACTGAAGCTTTCTTT. Protein: CASAGTEAFF.

A single count supports this clone. This chain connects TRBV4-2 to TRBJ2-3; 7 bases fit TRBD1. Germline loops: CDR1 LGHNA, CDR2 YNFKEQ. The trim removed 1 base at V and 5 bases at J, leaving 6 bases unmatched. This CDR3 is built from 15 residues. The CDR3 is CASSQGQGTGDTQYF. The CDR3 DNA follows: TGTGCCAGCAGCCAAGGACAGGGAACGGGAGATACGCAGTATTTT.

The chain recombines TRBV11-2 with TRBJ2-1; weak D call: TRBD2 (6 bases). The germline V gene encodes CDR1 SGHAT and CDR2 FQNNGV. The CDR3 loop spans 15 amino acids. Trimming pared 1 base from V and 9 bases from J, leaving 16 bases between. The CDR3 spells CASSLGGVGQSEQFF. CDR3 nucleotides: TGTGCCAGCAGCTTAGGGGGGGTCGGGCAATCTGAGCAGTTCTTC.

This chain connects TRBV9 to TRBJ2-3, with 8 nucleotides matching TRBD2. This CDR3 has 12 residues. The J segment lost 10 bases and the V segment lost 3 bases, leaving 4 bases of the junction unmatched. Germline assignment: CDR1 SGDLS and CDR2 YYNGEE. The CDR3 DNA reads as TGTGCCAGCAGCGCCCCGGGACTAGCGCAGTATTTT. Its protein product is CASSAPGLAQYF.

J is TRBJ1-4 and V is TRBV18, with no clear D. This CDR3 region has 13 residues. Germline CDR1 and CDR2: KGHSH and LQKENI. V was shortened by 3 bases and J by 6 bases, with 8 bases between the two germline ends. The CDR3 sequence: CASSPTPYEKLFF. DNA of the CDR3: TGTGCCAGCTCACCGACACCTTATGAAAAACTGTTTTTT.

About this clone itself: Germline is not matched at one junction end, which may reflect a read error. The rearrangement uses TRBV5-5 and TRBJ1-1; D remains ambiguous. Germline loops: CDR1 SGHKS, CDR2 YYEKEE (reference sequence). This CDR3 is 13 amino acids long. CDR3 in amino acids: CASSLVRSQEAFF. The CDR3 region has the DNA TGTGCCAGCAGTTTGGTCCGGAGCCAAGAAGCTTTCTTT.

This chain joins TRBV2 and TRBJ1-4; D perhaps matches TRBD1 (5 bases). Germline V gene lookup returns CDR1 SNHLY and CDR2 FYNNEI. The CDR3 contains 15 residues. Trimming took 3 bases from V and 7 from J, leaving 15 bases between them. The CDR3 region has the DNA TGTGCCAGCAGTGACGCCCGGACAATAAGTGAAAAACTGTTTTTT. Its protein is CASSDARTISEKLFF.

The rearrangement links TRBV18 to TRBJ2-2, with D maybe TRBD1 (5 bases). The CDR3 spans 14 residues. Trimming cost V 6 bases and J 4 bases, with 12 bases left between them. Germline V gene lookup returns CDR1 KGHSH and CDR2 LQKENI. This CDR3 is CASSNFTGTGELFF. The DNA for the CDR3 is TGTGCCAGCTCGAACTTTACAGGCACCGGGGAGCTGTTTTTT.

The chain uses TRBV2 and TRBJ2-1; 10 bases match TRBD2. There are 16 residues in the CDR3. Unmatched junction bases numbered 12, after V lost 4 bases and J lost 9 bases. Germline V gives CDR1 SNHLY, CDR2 FYNNEI. The DNA for the CDR3 is TGTGCCAGCAGTGGAGTTGAGCGGGGGGGCATTGGTGAGCAGTTCTTC. Protein: CASSGVERGGIGEQFF.

This sequence joins TRBV27 and TRBJ1-2, with TRBD1 identical over 7 bases. Germline CDR1 is MNHEY and CDR2 is SMNVEV (reference sequence). The CDR3 spans 16 residues. V shed 5 bases and J 7 bases; nucleotides not matched to a gene: 16. CDR3 residues: CASSPRQGSLQFGYTF. DNA for the CDR3: TGTGCCAGCAGTCCTCGACAGGGTTCCCTTCAGTTTGGCTACACCTTC.

The DNA of the CDR3 is TGTGCCAGCAGTAGTGGACAGGGGGCGAAAGTGGAAGCTTTCTTT. This sequence encodes CASSSGQGAKVEAFF. V usage is TRBV11-2 and J usage is TRBJ1-1, with TRBD1 matching 11 bases. The ends lost 6 bases at V and 8 bases at J; junction bases unmatched: 11. This CDR3 comprises 15 residues. Germline V gene data show CDR1 as SGHAT and CDR2 as FQNNGV.

This clone has just one count. The gene calls are TRBV27 and TRBJ1-2; TRBD1 matches 10 bases. V lost 8 bases to trimming and J lost 4 bases; unmatched junction nucleotides: 7. The CDR3 is made up of 14 amino acids. Per germline, CDR1 MNHEY and CDR2 SMNVEV (reference sequence). CDR3 protein: CASLPTGGGYGYTF. CDR3 DNA sequence: TGTGCCAGCCTTCCGACAGGGGGCGGCTATGGCTACACCTTC.